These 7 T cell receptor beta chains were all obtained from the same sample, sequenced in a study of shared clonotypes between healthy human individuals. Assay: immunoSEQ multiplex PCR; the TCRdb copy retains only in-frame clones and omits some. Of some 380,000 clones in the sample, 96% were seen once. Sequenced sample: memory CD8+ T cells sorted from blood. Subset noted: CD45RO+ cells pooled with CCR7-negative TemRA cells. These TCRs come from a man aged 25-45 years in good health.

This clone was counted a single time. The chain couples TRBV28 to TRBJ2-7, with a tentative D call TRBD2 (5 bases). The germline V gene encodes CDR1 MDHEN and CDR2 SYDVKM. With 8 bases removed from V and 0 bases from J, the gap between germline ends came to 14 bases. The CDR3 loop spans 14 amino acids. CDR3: CASGLSGLSYEQYF. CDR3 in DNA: TGTGCCAGCGGACTTTCGGGCCTCTCCTACGAGCAGTACTTC.

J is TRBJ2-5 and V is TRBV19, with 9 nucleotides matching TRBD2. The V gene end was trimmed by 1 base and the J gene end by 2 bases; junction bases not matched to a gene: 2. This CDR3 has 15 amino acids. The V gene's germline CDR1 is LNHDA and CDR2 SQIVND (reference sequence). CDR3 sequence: CASSIGGLAQETQYF. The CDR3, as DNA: TGTGCCAGTAGTATAGGGGGACTAGCACAAGAGACCCAGTACTTC.

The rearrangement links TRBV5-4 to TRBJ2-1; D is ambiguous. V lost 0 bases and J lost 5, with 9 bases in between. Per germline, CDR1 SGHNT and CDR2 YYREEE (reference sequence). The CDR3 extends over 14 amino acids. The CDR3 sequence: CASSLDGPNNEQFF. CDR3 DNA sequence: TGTGCCAGCAGCTTGGACGGGCCGAACAATGAGCAGTTCTTC.

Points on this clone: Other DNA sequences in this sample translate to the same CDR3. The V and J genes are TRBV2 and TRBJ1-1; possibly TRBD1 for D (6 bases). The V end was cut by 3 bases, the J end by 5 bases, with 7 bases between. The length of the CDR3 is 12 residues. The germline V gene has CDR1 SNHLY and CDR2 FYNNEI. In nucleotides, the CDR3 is TGTGCCAGCAGTGACAGGGGAACTGAAGCTTTCTTT. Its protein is CASSDRGTEAFF.

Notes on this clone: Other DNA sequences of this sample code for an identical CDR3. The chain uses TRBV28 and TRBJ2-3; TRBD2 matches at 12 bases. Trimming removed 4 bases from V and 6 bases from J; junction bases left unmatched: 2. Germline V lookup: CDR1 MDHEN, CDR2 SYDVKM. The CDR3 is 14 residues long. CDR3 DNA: TGTGCCAGCAGTTCTACTAGCGGGAGGGATACGCAGTATTTT. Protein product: CASSSTSGRDTQYF.

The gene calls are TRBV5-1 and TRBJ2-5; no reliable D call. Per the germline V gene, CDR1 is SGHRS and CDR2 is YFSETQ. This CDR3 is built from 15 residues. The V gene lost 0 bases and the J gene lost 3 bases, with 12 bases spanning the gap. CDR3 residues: CASSLGRPLKETQYF. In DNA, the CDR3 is TGCGCCAGCAGCTTGGGTCGTCCTTTAAAAGAGACCCAGTACTTC.

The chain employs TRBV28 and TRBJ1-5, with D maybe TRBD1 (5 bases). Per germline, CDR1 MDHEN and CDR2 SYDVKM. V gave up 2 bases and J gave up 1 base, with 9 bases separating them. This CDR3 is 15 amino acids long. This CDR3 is CASSLPGLSNQPQHF. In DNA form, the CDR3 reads TGTGCCAGCAGTTTACCGGGACTCAGCAATCAGCCCCAGCATTTT.